Shown below are 25 T cell receptor beta chains from a single sample sequenced in a study of T-cell reconstitution after alpha-beta-depleted transplantation in children. Molecular barcoding with unique molecular identifiers was used for the TCRbeta library. MiXCR was run by TCRdb on the PCR reads, yielding one entry per CDR3 protein. The sample contains about 420,000 distinct CDR3 sequences, 16% of which appear only once. Sample: PBMCs, mostly from graft donor cells, taken 360 days after TCRalphabeta/CD19-depleted stem cell transplant. These receptors came from a boy under two years old who had a stem cell transplant for Wiskott-Aldrich syndrome, so the T cells may come from the graft donor.

The chain combines TRBV29-1 with TRBJ2-2; TRBD1 matches at 9 bases. The V segment lost 6 bases and the J segment 1 base; nucleotides outside the gene matches: 3. The CDR3 runs 14 residues. Germline V gives CDR1 SQVTM, CDR2 ANQGSEA. The CDR3 coding sequence is TGCAGCGTAGAGGGACAGGGGAACACCGGGGAGCTGTTTTTT. Amino acids: CSVEGQGNTGELFF.

This clonotype was counted only a few times. The rearrangement links TRBV29-1 to TRBJ2-7, with 9 positions matching TRBD2. The CDR3 extends over 14 amino acids. J gave up 0 bases and V 8 bases, and 8 bases lay outside the gene matches. The germline gives CDR1 SQVTM, CDR2 ANQGSEA. The CDR3 reads CSPPLAGPSYEQYF. The CDR3 coding sequence is TGCAGCCCACCCCTAGCGGGACCCTCCTACGAGCAGTACTTC.

This clonotype was seen a handful of times. This sequence joins TRBV11-3 and TRBJ2-1; 11 bases agree with TRBD2. Germline lookup yields CDR1 SGHNT and CDR2 YENEEA. V lost 1 base and J lost 4; bases outside the gene matches: 6. CDR3 length equals 17 residues. CDR3 DNA: TGTGCCAGCAGCTTAGCCTCCGGGACTAGCGGTTACAATGAGCAGTTCTTC. It is translated as CASSLASGTSGYNEQFF.

The chain couples TRBV4-3 to TRBJ2-3; D is undetermined. This CDR3 contains 17 residues. CDR1 and CDR2 from the germline V gene are LGHNA and YSLEER. Deletions cut 1 base from V and 0 bases from J, with 14 bases between. The CDR3 protein is CASSQVGPLASTDTQYF. CDR3 DNA: TGCGCCAGCAGCCAAGTTGGGCCGCTGGCTAGCACAGATACGCAGTATTTT.

This clonotype was observed a few times. V and J are TRBV29-1 and TRBJ2-3; TRBD2 might be the D (5 bases). This CDR3 spans 14 amino acids. V gave up 4 bases and J gave up 9 bases, with 20 bases separating them. The germline CDR1 and CDR2 sequences are SQVTM and ANQGSEA. The CDR3 region has the DNA TGCAGCGTTGGGAAGGAGGTCGACACTTGGACGCAGTATTTT. Translating it yields CSVGKEVDTWTQYF.

The J gene is TRBJ1-1, the V gene TRBV10-3; perhaps TRBD1 as D (6 bases). V lost 5 bases and J lost 8, with 12 bases in between. Germline V gene sequence: CDR1 ENHRY, CDR2 SYGVKD. This CDR3 comprises 12 residues. This CDR3 reads CAISQLTGEAFF. CDR3 sequence (DNA): TGTGCCATCAGTCAGTTAACAGGGGAAGCTTTCTTT.

This clonotype was detected many times. V is TRBV28 and J is TRBJ2-1, with TRBD1 identical over 8 bases. The CDR3 totals 14 residues. Looked up from germline, CDR1 is MDHEN and CDR2 is SYDVKM. Trimming took 5 bases from V and 10 from J; bases not matched to a gene: 10. The CDR3 region has the DNA TGTGCCAGCAGTCCCCACGGGACAGGACCCGAGCAGTTCTTC. Translated, it gives CASSPHGTGPEQFF.

The chain has TRBV5-1 and TRBJ1-1, with D hard to call. The CDR3 has 14 residues. V lost 0 bases and J lost 3, with 9 bases in between. Germline V gene data show CDR1 as SGHRS and CDR2 as YFSETQ. This CDR3 is CASSLELVDTEAFF. For the CDR3, the DNA is TGCGCCAGCAGCTTGGAACTGGTGGACACTGAAGCTTTCTTT.

In its sample, this clonotype was seen a few times. This sequence joins TRBV28 and TRBJ2-2, with 12 bases that match TRBD1. The CDR3 totals 16 residues. CDR1 MDHEN and CDR2 SYDVKM come from the germline V gene. The V gene end was trimmed by 6 bases and the J gene end by 5 bases; junction bases not matched to a gene: 7. The CDR3 sequence: CASRTRDRGQTGELFF. The DNA of the CDR3 is TGTGCCAGCAGAACCCGGGACAGGGGGCAGACCGGGGAGCTGTTTTTT.

The CDR3 sequence is CASSLGPGGKNIQYF. The CDR3 DNA reads as TGTGCCAGCAGCTTAGGCCCAGGCGGCAAAAACATTCAGTACTTC. This sequence joins TRBV7-9 and TRBJ2-4, with no clear D. Germline-derived CDR1 and CDR2 are SEHNR and FQNEAQ (reference sequence). V lost 1 base to trimming and J lost 3 bases, with 10 bases between them. The CDR3 is 15 amino acids. Together with reference TRBV7-9 and TRBJ2-4, the CDR3 gives the full variable domain: DTGVSQNPRHKITKRGQNVTFRCDPISEHNRLYWYRQTLGQGPEFLTYFQNEAQLEKSRLLSDRFSAERPKGSFSTLEIQRTEQGDSAMYLCASSLGPGGKNIQYFGAGTRLSVL.

In this sample, this clonotype turned up a few times. CDR3 residues: CASSYSVGEAFF. In nucleotides, the CDR3 is TGTGCCAGCAGTTACTCGGTGGGTGAAGCTTTCTTT. The chain is built from TRBV6-5 and TRBJ1-1; D gene uncertain. The CDR3 consists of 12 residues. The germline gives CDR1 MNHEY, CDR2 SVGAGI. V was shortened by 0 bases and J by 7 bases, with 6 bases between the two germline ends.

As DNA, the CDR3 is TGTGCCAGCAGTCACGGCTATAGACTAGACCCGAACACCGGGGAGCTGTTTTTT. The encoded protein is CASSHGYRLDPNTGELFF. The chain joins TRBV11-2 to TRBJ2-2; possible D gene TRBD2, 6 bases. The CDR3 runs to 18 residues. V was trimmed by 6 bases and J by 0 bases, leaving 20 bases between them. CDR1 SGHAT and CDR2 FQNNGV come from the germline V gene. The whole variable domain, filled in from reference TRBV11-2 and TRBJ2-2, reads EAGVAQSPRYKIIEKRQSVAFWCNPISGHATLYWYQQILGQGPKLLIQFQNNGVVDDSQLPKDRFSAERLKGVDSTLKIQPAKLEDSAVYLCASSHGYRLDPNTGELFFGEGSRLTVL.

In its sample, this clonotype was seen a few times. The rearrangement links TRBV30 to TRBJ2-6; D not resolved. From germline, CDR1 is GTSNPN and CDR2 SVGIG (reference sequence). Trimming left V 0 bases short and J 3 bases short, with 3 bases between. The CDR3 consists of 13 residues. CDR3 amino acids: CAWSVGGANVLTF. The CDR3 region has the DNA TGTGCCTGGAGTGTCGGTGGGGCCAACGTCCTGACTTTC. The full variable domain, rest sourced from reference TRBV30 and TRBJ2-6, is SQTIHQWPATLVQPVGSPLSLECTVEGTSNPNLYWYRQAAGRGLQLLFYSVGIGQISSEVPQNLSASRPQDRQFILSSKKLLLSDSGFYLCAWSVGGANVLTFGAGSRLTVL.

This clonotype was counted a few times. V usage is TRBV5-1 and J usage is TRBJ2-7, with D hard to call. The ends were cut back, 2 bases at V and 2 bases at J, with 11 bases in the middle. CDR1 and CDR2 from the germline V gene are SGHRS and YFSETQ. This CDR3 region has 14 residues. The CDR3 nucleotides are TGCGCCAGCAGCTTCCTAGGCCATACCTACGAGCAGTACTTC. It encodes CASSFLGHTYEQYF.

This chain links TRBV5-6 with TRBJ1-6, with D unresolved. Trimming stripped 2 bases from V and 10 bases from J, with 16 bases between. The CDR3 extends over 15 amino acids. Germline V gene sequence: CDR1 SGHDT, CDR2 YYEEEE. Here the CDR3 reads CASSFRSATRSPLHF. The CDR3 coding sequence is TGTGCCAGCAGCTTCCGGAGCGCAACGAGGTCACCCCTCCACTTT.

CDR3 residues: CASSFRDSHNEQFF. DNA of the CDR3: TGTGCCAGCAGCTTCCGGGACAGCCACAATGAGCAGTTCTTC. This chain uses TRBV5-5 with TRBJ2-1; 7 nucleotides align to TRBD1. Looked up from germline, CDR1 is SGHKS and CDR2 is YYEKEE (reference sequence). Trimming removed 2 bases from V and 5 bases from J; junction bases left unmatched: 4. The CDR3 sequence is 14 residues long.

This clonotype was counted a single time. The rearrangement uses TRBV20-1 and TRBJ2-2; possibly TRBD1 for D (5 bases). V lost 3 bases to trimming and J lost 0 bases, with 8 bases between them. CDR1 and CDR2 from the germline V gene are DFQATT and SNEGSKA (reference sequence). This CDR3 has 14 residues. For the CDR3, the DNA is TGCAGTGCTAGGGCAGGGCCGAACACCGGGGAGCTGTTTTTT. It specifies CSARAGPNTGELFF.

The gene calls are TRBV6-5 and TRBJ2-7; D uncertain. V gave up 2 bases and J gave up 1 base, with 12 bases separating them. The CDR3 runs 15 residues. Germline assignment: CDR1 MNHEY and CDR2 SVGAGI. The CDR3, as DNA: TGTGCCAGCAGTTACACACCTTCTCGATCCTACGAGCAGTACTTC. It encodes CASSYTPSRSYEQYF.

This clonotype was seen repeatedly, ten times or more. The chain joins TRBV12-3 or TRBV12-4 to TRBJ2-7; no clear D gene. V shed 2 bases and J shed 6 bases, with 11 bases lying between them. The CDR3 sequence is 13 residues long. The CDR3 here is CASSLLMIGEQYF. CDR3 coding DNA: TGTGCCAGCAGTTTATTGATGATCGGCGAGCAGTACTTC.

This clonotype was seen repeatedly, ten times or more. The rearrangement joins TRBV11-2 to TRBJ2-7; D might be TRBD1 or TRBD2, each matching 5 bases. From germline, CDR1 is SGHAT and CDR2 FQNNGV. The CDR3 is made up of 14 amino acids. V shed 3 bases and J shed 5 bases, with 14 bases lying between them. The CDR3 sequence is CASSFIGGRDEQYF. The DNA of the CDR3 is TGTGCCAGCAGCTTTATTGGGGGAAGGGACGAGCAGTACTTC.

The CDR3 DNA sequence: TGCAGTGCCGGAACCCGTGGCAATCAGCCCCAGCATTTT. Protein: CSAGTRGNQPQHF. This chain links TRBV20-1 with TRBJ1-5; D unclear. V was pared by 6 bases and J by 2 bases, with 11 bases between. Germline loops: CDR1 DFQATT, CDR2 SNEGSKA (reference sequence). The CDR3 extends over 13 amino acids.

The chain employs TRBV24-1 and TRBJ2-1; D might be TRBD2 (6 bases). V lost 5 bases and J 1 base, leaving 11 bases between the germline ends. CDR3 size: 15 residues. Looked up from germline, CDR1 is KGHDR and CDR2 is SFDVKD. CDR3 DNA sequence: TGTGCCACCAGTGGGGCGGGAATGTCCTACAATGAGCAGTTCTTC. Protein product: CATSGAGMSYNEQFF.

This clonotype was seen more than once but under ten times. The gene calls are TRBV20-1 and TRBJ1-4; D gene unclear. The CDR3 runs to 12 residues. Germline values: CDR1 DFQATT, CDR2 SNEGSKA (reference sequence). Between the trimmed V and J ends, which lost 0 bases and 6 bases, there was a span of 5 bases. The CDR3 region is CSARDSDEKLFF. CDR3 in DNA: TGCAGTGCTAGAGATTCGGATGAAAAACTGTTTTTT.

The rearrangement joins TRBV15 to TRBJ2-1, with TRBD2 matching over 14 bases. CDR1 and CDR2 from the germline V gene are LNHNV and YYDKDF (reference sequence). The CDR3 is 19 residues long. V lost 0 bases and J lost 1; bases outside the gene matches: 5. DNA of the CDR3: TGTGCCACCAGCAGAGATCGACGACTAGCGGGAGGGTCCTACAATGAGCAGTTCTTC. This gives the protein CATSRDRRLAGGSYNEQFF.

CDR3 loop: CASSVGTSGRAWNVNEQFF. The CDR3 DNA follows: TGTGCCAGCAGCGTAGGCACTAGCGGGAGGGCCTGGAATGTCAATGAGCAGTTCTTC. V usage is TRBV9 and J usage is TRBJ2-1; TRBD2 matches 13 bases. From germline, CDR1 is SGDLS and CDR2 YYNGEE. Losses at the gene ends were 0 bases for V and 6 bases for J; bases not matched to a gene: 12. This CDR3 comprises 19 residues.